This passage covers 3 T cell receptor beta chains from one sample sequenced in a study of cytomegalovirus exposure and HLA in healthy donors. The PCR was carried out with 60 Vbeta primers and 13 Jbeta primers. Method: immunoSEQ multiplex PCR; TCRdb's copy keeps in-frame clones and lacks some. The table shows 150,000 or so clones, with 70% to 85% occurring only once. The sequenced sample consisted of PBMCs. These receptors all stem from a woman between 35 and 50 years old in good health and CMV-seronegative.

This chain connects TRBV4-1 to TRBJ1-5, with D possibly TRBD1 on 6 matching bases. CDR3 size: 19 residues. Between the trimmed V and J ends, which lost 4 bases and 7 bases, there was a span of 29 bases. The germline V gene has CDR1 MGHRA and CDR2 YSYEKL. CDR3 region: CASSPFLIRTQGKEQPQHF. The CDR3 coding sequence is TGCGCCAGCAGCCCCTTTTTGATCCGGACCCAGGGGAAAGAACAGCCCCAGCATTTT.

The genes are TRBV25-1 and TRBJ2-5; D may be TRBD1 (6 bases). The CDR3 length is 14 residues. Germline CDR1 and CDR2: MGHDK and SYGVNS. V lost 1 base and J 4 bases, leaving 10 bases between the germline ends. In nucleotides, the CDR3 is TGTGCCAGCAGTGAATCTCAGGGGTTAGAGACCCAGTACTTC. Amino acids: CASSESQGLETQYF.

The gene calls are TRBV4-2 and TRBJ2-2, with 9 bases aligning to TRBD1. Germline assignment: CDR1 LGHNA and CDR2 YNFKEQ. V dropped 1 base and J dropped 3; count of bases not matched to a gene: 3. This CDR3 has 16 residues. The CDR3 sequence: CASSQGDRVYTGELFF. The CDR3 nucleotides read TGTGCCAGCAGCCAAGGGGACAGGGTGTACACCGGGGAGCTGTTTTTT.